The 27 T cell receptor beta chains presented below share a single source sample, sequenced in a study of control samples from healthy donors and cancer patients. Here immunoSEQ multiplex PCR was the method, and the copy in TCRdb shows in-frame clones only, minus some. The sample lists around 180,000 clones, about 91% occurring once. Source material: blood. The receptor source for this set is a woman younger than 45 in good health.

This clone was counted a single time. The V call is TRBV24-1, the J call TRBJ2-7; D may be TRBD1 (5 bases). The CDR3 loop spans 13 amino acids. CDR1 KGHDR and CDR2 SFDVKD come from the germline V gene. V shed 7 bases and J shed 0 bases, with 9 bases lying between them. CDR3 DNA sequence: TGTGCCACCAGGACAGAGAGCTCCTACGAGCAGTACTTC. Its translation: CATRTESSYEQYF.

This clone was seen only once. The chain joins TRBV18 to TRBJ2-7; 8 nucleotides align to TRBD1. The germline gives CDR1 KGHSH, CDR2 LQKENI. The ends lost 4 bases at V and 0 bases at J; junction bases unmatched: 8. This CDR3 comprises 16 residues. CDR3 residues: CASSHSRTGLSYEQYF. The CDR3 DNA is TGTGCCAGCTCACATTCGCGGACAGGGCTCTCCTACGAGCAGTACTTC.

As DNA, the CDR3 is TGCGCCAGCAGTCAGTGGGACCCGTATTCCTACGAGCAGTACGTC. As protein: CASSQWDPYSYEQYV. The rearrangement uses TRBV23-1 and TRBJ2-7; D is perhaps TRBD1 or TRBD2 (5 bases each). TRBV23-1 is sorted into the ORF group, with uncertain function. V was shortened by 3 bases and J by 1 base, with 13 bases between the two germline ends. The CDR3 runs 15 residues.

The J gene is TRBJ2-5, the V gene TRBV29-1; D is unresolved. The CDR3 spans 14 residues. Trimming pared 4 bases from V and 2 bases from J, leaving 14 bases between. CDR1 and CDR2 (germline): SQVTM, ANQGSEA. The CDR3 protein is CSVVWSSNQETQYF. CDR3 DNA: TGCAGCGTTGTTTGGAGTTCTAATCAAGAGACCCAGTACTTC.

To note about this clone: This same CDR3 is encoded by further DNA sequences in the sample. The chain couples TRBV5-1 to TRBJ2-1, with D uncertain. Deletions cut 0 bases from V and 1 base from J, with 5 bases between. The CDR3 covers 14 residues. CDR1 and CDR2 (germline): SGHRS, YFSETQ. In DNA form, the CDR3 reads TGCGCCAGCAGCTTGGAAGGGTCCTACAATGAGCAGTTCTTC. It encodes CASSLEGSYNEQFF.

This clone was counted only a few times. The chain links TRBV15 to TRBJ2-5; 15 bases fit TRBD2. Trimming cost V 1 base and J 4 bases; bases outside gene matches: 4. This CDR3 contains 17 residues. The germline CDR1 and CDR2 sequences are LNHNV and YYDKDF (reference sequence). CDR3 region: CATSRGGLAGGRETQYF. CDR3 sequence (DNA): TGTGCCACCAGCAGAGGCGGACTAGCGGGGGGGCGAGAGACCCAGTACTTC.

This chain links TRBV7-8 with TRBJ1-3, with D tentatively TRBD1 (6 bases). Germline assignment: CDR1 SGHVS and CDR2 FQNEAQ. V lost 1 base, J lost 4 bases, and 14 bases lay in between. This CDR3 comprises 16 residues. The CDR3 loop reads CASSLEGGLVGNTIYF. The CDR3 DNA is TGTGCCAGCAGCTTAGAGGGGGGGCTTGTAGGAAACACCATATATTTT.

The chain has TRBV5-1 and TRBJ2-2; D remains unclear. Germline assignment: CDR1 SGHRS and CDR2 YFSETQ. Deletions cut 4 bases from V and 3 bases from J, with 7 bases between. The CDR3 runs 13 residues. CDR3: CASSGTHTGELFF. The CDR3 DNA reads TGCGCCAGCAGCGGAACCCACACCGGGGAGCTGTTTTTT.

V is TRBV5-1 and J is TRBJ1-1; D gene ambiguous. Trimming pared 0 bases from V and 7 bases from J, leaving 16 bases between. This CDR3 comprises 15 residues. Germline V gene lookup returns CDR1 SGHRS and CDR2 YFSETQ. CDR3 sequence: CASSLAPGEEDEAFF. The CDR3 DNA reads as TGCGCCAGCAGCTTGGCCCCCGGAGAGGAGGATGAAGCTTTCTTT.

V is TRBV24-1 and J is TRBJ1-3, with a weak D call TRBD1 (6 bases). V was clipped by 12 bases and J by 0 bases, with 14 bases between them. This CDR3 contains 14 residues. Looked up from germline, CDR1 is KGHDR and CDR2 is SFDVKD. CDR3 nucleotide sequence: TGTGCCGTAGCTGACAGGAGCTCTGGAAACACCATATATTTT. Its translation is CAVADRSSGNTIYF.

This rearrangement joins TRBV5-1 to TRBJ1-1; D might be TRBD1 (5 bases). V was cut by 2 bases and J by 4 bases, with 15 bases left in between. The germline CDR1 and CDR2 sequences are SGHRS and YFSETQ. The CDR3 is 15 residues long. The CDR3 is CASSFGAGGGTEAFF. The CDR3 coding sequence is TGCGCCAGCAGCTTCGGCGCGGGTGGGGGCACTGAAGCTTTCTTT.

V gene TRBV25-1 combines with J gene TRBJ1-1; D not resolved. CDR3 length: 15 amino acids. V lost 5 bases to trimming and J lost 0 bases, with 13 bases between them. The V gene's germline CDR1 is MGHDK and CDR2 SYGVNS. Here the CDR3 DNA reads TGTGCCAGCAGTTCCCTAGGAGCCATGAACACTGAAGCTTTCTTT. This encodes CASSSLGAMNTEAFF. Full variable domain (remainder filled in from reference TRBV25-1 and TRBJ1-1): EADIYQTPRYLVIGTGKKITLECSQTMGHDKMYWYQQDPGMELHLIHYSYGVNSTEKGDLSSESTVSRIRTEHFPLTLESARPSHTSQYLCASSSLGAMNTEAFFGQGTRLTVV.

V usage is TRBV11-2 and J usage is TRBJ2-3; 8 nucleotides match TRBD2. Germline V gene sequence: CDR1 SGHAT, CDR2 FQNNGV. The CDR3 loop spans 16 amino acids. The junction had 7 bases not matched to a gene; V was cut back by 5 bases and J by 0 bases. The CDR3 loop is CASSATSGGSTDTQYF. CDR3 DNA sequence: TGTGCCAGCAGCGCAACCAGCGGGGGAAGCACAGATACGCAGTATTTT.

The sample holds one count of this clone. The rearrangement links TRBV6-5 to TRBJ2-5, with D possibly being TRBD1 (6 bases). V was trimmed by 3 bases and J by 5 bases, leaving 7 bases between them. The CDR3 extends over 12 amino acids. CDR1 is MNHEY and CDR2 is SVGAGI in the germline V gene. CDR3 DNA: TGTGCCAGCAGTTATAGGGGGGAGACCCAGTACTTC. Its translation: CASSYRGETQYF.

The rearrangement joins TRBV5-1 to TRBJ1-1; perhaps TRBD1 as D (5 bases). Trimming removed 4 bases from V and 3 bases from J, with 13 bases in between. Germline loops: CDR1 SGHRS, CDR2 YFSETQ. The CDR3 contains 14 residues. For the CDR3, the DNA is TGCGCCAGCAGCCCGGGGGACTCCTACACTGAAGCTTTCTTT. Its translation: CASSPGDSYTEAFF.

CDR3 region: CASSLSRRGPTGELFF. For the CDR3, the DNA is TGTGCCAGCAGTTTATCGCGACGGGGCCCCACCGGGGAGCTGTTTTTT. The rearrangement uses TRBV27 and TRBJ2-2, with D perhaps matching TRBD1 or TRBD2 (5 bases each). Germline V gene data show CDR1 as MNHEY and CDR2 as SMNVEV (reference sequence). V was clipped by 0 bases and J by 4 bases, with 12 bases between them. There are 16 residues in the CDR3.

The chain couples TRBV9 to TRBJ2-3; 12 nucleotides agree with TRBD2. Germline CDR1 reads SGDLS; CDR2 reads YYNGEE. The CDR3 runs 19 residues. With V trimmed by 7 bases and J by 2 bases, 17 bases remained unmatched. The chain's CDR3 is CASGSPMASGRATTDTQYF. The CDR3 DNA is TGTGCCAGCGGAAGCCCTATGGCTAGCGGGAGGGCTACCACAGATACGCAGTATTTT.

The chain recombines TRBV9 with TRBJ2-1; unclear D gene. V was trimmed by 2 bases and J by 8 bases, leaving 8 bases between them. This CDR3 spans 12 amino acids. Germline assignment: CDR1 SGDLS and CDR2 YYNGEE. Here the CDR3 DNA reads TGTGCCAGCAGCGTTACAAGGGATGAGCAGTTCTTC. Protein sequence: CASSVTRDEQFF.

This chain links TRBV29-1 with TRBJ2-5; D remains ambiguous. This CDR3 region has 14 residues. The germline gives CDR1 SQVTM, CDR2 ANQGSEA. Trimming left V 5 bases short and J 2 bases short, with 15 bases between. CDR3 loop: CSVLPTDSQETQYF. In DNA, the CDR3 is TGCAGCGTTCTCCCCACCGACTCTCAAGAGACCCAGTACTTC. Full variable domain (remainder filled in from reference TRBV29-1 and TRBJ2-5): SAVISQKPSRDICQRGTSLTIQCQVDSQVTMMFWYRQQPGQSLTLIATANQGSEATYESGFVIDKFPISRPNLTFSTLTVSNMSPEDSSIYLCSVLPTDSQETQYFGPGTRLLVL.

The V and J genes are TRBV4-1 and TRBJ2-5; 7 bases agree with TRBD2. Trimming at V came to 4 bases and at J to 9 bases, leaving 8 bases not matched to a gene. This CDR3 contains 13 residues. Germline CDR1 is MGHRA and CDR2 is YSYEKL. The CDR3 DNA is TGCGCCAGCAGCCGGCTGAATCGGGAGGCCCAGTACTTC. It specifies CASSRLNREAQYF.

The chain employs TRBV4-1 and TRBJ2-3; 8 bases are a match to TRBD2. The trim removed 3 bases at V and 2 bases at J, leaving 4 bases unmatched. CDR3 length: 15 amino acids. Germline V CDR1 and CDR2: MGHRA, YSYEKL. The CDR3, as DNA: TGCGCCAGCAGCCACGGGACTAGACACACAGATACGCAGTATTTT. This encodes CASSHGTRHTDTQYF.

The chain combines TRBV3-1 (or the pseudogene TRBV3-2) with TRBJ2-1; TRBD1 aligns across 11 bases. Germline-derived CDR1 and CDR2 are LGHDT and YNNKEL (reference sequence). The CDR3 consists of 14 residues. V was clipped by 9 bases and J by 8 bases; unmatched bases: 9. CDR3 amino acids: CASEGGTGGYEQFF. Written as DNA, the CDR3 is TGTGCCAGTGAAGGCGGGACAGGGGGATATGAGCAGTTCTTC.

This chain uses TRBV5-4 with TRBJ2-5, with D possibly being TRBD1 (7 bases). V lost 0 bases to trimming and J lost 5 bases, with 14 bases between them. Germline V gives CDR1 SGHNT, CDR2 YYREEE (reference sequence). The CDR3 is 15 amino acids. The CDR3 protein is CASSLGQGGGETQYF. CDR3 sequence (DNA): TGTGCCAGCAGCTTGGGACAGGGAGGTGGGGAGACCCAGTACTTC. The variable domain in full, completed from reference TRBV5-4 and TRBJ2-5, reads ETGVTQSPTHLIKTRGQQVTLRCSSQSGHNTVSWYQQALGQGPQFIFQYYREEENGRGNFPPRFSGLQFPNYSSELNVNALELDDSALYLCASSLGQGGGETQYFGPGTRLLVL.

The chain couples TRBV2 to TRBJ1-5, with D possibly matching TRBD1 (6 bases). V was cut by 6 bases and J by 0 bases, with 12 bases left in between. Germline V gene data show CDR1 as SNHLY and CDR2 as FYNNEI. CDR3 length: 15 residues. CDR3 DNA: TGTGCCAGCAGCGCAGGGGCTAATAGCAATCAGCCCCAGCATTTT. Translating gives CASSAGANSNQPQHF.

The V gene is TRBV11-2, the J gene TRBJ2-1, with D perhaps matching TRBD2 (6 bases). V was clipped by 4 bases and J by 4 bases, with 20 bases between them. From germline, CDR1 is SGHAT and CDR2 FQNNGV. The CDR3 length is 17 residues. The CDR3 reads CASSSYAWGTRYNEQFF. DNA for the CDR3: TGTGCCAGCAGCTCCTACGCATGGGGGACTCGGTACAATGAGCAGTTCTTC.

This rearrangement joins TRBV11-3 to TRBJ2-7; 10 bases line up with TRBD1. The length of the CDR3 is 15 residues. Germline V gene data show CDR1 as SGHNT and CDR2 as YENEEA. With 5 bases clipped from V and 5 bases from J, the junction kept 9 bases outside the gene matches. The CDR3 region is CASSRSGTGDHEQYF. The CDR3 DNA is TGTGCCAGCAGCCGATCCGGGACAGGGGACCACGAGCAGTACTTC.

The CDR3 sequence is CASSLGTGGGTDTQYF. DNA of the CDR3: TGTGCCAGCAGCTTAGGGACAGGGGGAGGAACAGATACGCAGTATTTT. The genes are TRBV7-6 and TRBJ2-3; TRBD1 aligns across 10 bases. Germline loops: CDR1 SGHVS, CDR2 FNYEAQ. V was clipped by 1 base and J by 3 bases; unmatched bases: 4. The CDR3 length is 16 residues.